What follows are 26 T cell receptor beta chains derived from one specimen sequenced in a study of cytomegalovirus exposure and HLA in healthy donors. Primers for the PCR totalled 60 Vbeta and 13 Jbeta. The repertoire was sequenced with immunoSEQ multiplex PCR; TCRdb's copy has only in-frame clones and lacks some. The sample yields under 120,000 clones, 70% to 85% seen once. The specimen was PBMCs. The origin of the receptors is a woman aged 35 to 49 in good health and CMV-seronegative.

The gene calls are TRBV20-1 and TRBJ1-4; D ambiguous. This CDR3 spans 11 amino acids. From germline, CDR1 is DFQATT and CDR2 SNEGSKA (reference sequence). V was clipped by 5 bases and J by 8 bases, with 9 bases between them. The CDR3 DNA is TGCAGTGCTGGGCTAAGGGAAAAACTGTTTTTT. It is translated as CSAGLREKLFF.

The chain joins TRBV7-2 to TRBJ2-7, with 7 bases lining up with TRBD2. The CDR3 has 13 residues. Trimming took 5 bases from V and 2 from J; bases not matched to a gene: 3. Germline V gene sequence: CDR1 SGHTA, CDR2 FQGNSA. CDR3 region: CASSPLAAYEQYF. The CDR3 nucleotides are TGTGCCAGCAGCCCGCTAGCGGCCTACGAGCAGTACTTC.

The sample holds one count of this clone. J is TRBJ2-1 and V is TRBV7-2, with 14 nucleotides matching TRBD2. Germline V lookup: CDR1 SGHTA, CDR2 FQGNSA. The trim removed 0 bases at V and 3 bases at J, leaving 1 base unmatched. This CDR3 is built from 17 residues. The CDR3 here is CASSLAGTSGSYNEQFF. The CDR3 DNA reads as TGTGCCAGCAGCTTAGCCGGGACTAGCGGGAGCTACAATGAGCAGTTCTTC.

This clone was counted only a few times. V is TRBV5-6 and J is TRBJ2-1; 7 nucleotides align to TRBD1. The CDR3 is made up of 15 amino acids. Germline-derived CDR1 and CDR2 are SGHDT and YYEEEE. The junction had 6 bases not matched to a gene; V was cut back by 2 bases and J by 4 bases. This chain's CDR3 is CASSFRDSAYNEQFF. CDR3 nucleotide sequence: TGTGCCAGCAGCTTCCGGGACAGCGCTTACAATGAGCAGTTCTTC.

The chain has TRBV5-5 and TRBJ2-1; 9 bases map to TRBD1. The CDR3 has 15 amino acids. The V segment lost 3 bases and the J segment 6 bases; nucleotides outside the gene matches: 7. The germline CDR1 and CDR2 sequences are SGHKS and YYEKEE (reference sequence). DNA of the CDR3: TGTGCCAGCAGCTCAGGACAGGGGAATTTCAATGAGCAGTTCTTC. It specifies CASSSGQGNFNEQFF.

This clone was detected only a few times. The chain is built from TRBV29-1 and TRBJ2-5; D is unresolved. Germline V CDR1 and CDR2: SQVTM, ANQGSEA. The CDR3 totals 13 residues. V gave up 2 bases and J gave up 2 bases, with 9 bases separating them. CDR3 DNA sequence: TGCAGCGTTGAACATAAGCCTCAAGAGACCCAGTACTTC. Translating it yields CSVEHKPQETQYF.

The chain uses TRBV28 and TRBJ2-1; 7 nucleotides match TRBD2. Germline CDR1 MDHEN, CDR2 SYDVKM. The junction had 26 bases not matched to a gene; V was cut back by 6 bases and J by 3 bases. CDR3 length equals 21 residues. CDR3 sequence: CASRPFFSPLAHSLVYNEQFF. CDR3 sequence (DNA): TGTGCCAGCAGACCCTTTTTCAGCCCACTAGCGCACTCACTTGTCTACAATGAGCAGTTCTTC.

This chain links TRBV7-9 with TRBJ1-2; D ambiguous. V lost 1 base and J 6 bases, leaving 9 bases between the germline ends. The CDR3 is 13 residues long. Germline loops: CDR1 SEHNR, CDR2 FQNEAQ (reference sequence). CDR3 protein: CASSLGGVDGYTF. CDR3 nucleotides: TGTGCCAGCAGCTTAGGAGGCGTCGATGGCTACACCTTC.

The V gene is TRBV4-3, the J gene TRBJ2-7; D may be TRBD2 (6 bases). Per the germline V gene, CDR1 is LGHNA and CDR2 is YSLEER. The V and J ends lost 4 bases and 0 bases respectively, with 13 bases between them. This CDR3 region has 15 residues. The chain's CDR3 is CASSPSGSSSYEQYF. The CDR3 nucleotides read TGCGCCAGCAGCCCGAGCGGGTCAAGCTCCTACGAGCAGTACTTC.

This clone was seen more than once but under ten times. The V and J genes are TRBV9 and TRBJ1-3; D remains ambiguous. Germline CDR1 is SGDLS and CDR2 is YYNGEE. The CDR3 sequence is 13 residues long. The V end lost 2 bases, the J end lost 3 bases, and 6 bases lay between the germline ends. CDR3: CASSVGGGNTIYF. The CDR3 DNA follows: TGTGCCAGCAGCGTGGGAGGTGGAAACACCATATATTTT.

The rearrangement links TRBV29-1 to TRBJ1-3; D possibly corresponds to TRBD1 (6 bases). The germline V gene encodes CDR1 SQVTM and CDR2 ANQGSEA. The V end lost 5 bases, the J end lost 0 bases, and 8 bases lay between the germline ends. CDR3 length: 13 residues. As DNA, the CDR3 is TGCAGCGTTAGACAGGACTCTGGAAACACCATATATTTT. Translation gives CSVRQDSGNTIYF.

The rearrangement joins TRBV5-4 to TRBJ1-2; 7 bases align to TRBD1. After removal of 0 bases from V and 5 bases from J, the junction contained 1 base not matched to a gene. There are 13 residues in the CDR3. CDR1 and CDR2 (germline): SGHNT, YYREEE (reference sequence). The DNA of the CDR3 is TGTGCCAGCAGCTTGGACAGGGGATATGGCTACACCTTC. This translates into CASSLDRGYGYTF.

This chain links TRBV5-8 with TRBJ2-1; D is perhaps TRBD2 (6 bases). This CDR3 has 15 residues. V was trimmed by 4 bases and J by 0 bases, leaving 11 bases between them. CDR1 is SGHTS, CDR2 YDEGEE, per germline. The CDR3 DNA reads TGTGCCAGCAGCCCAGGGACTGGCTCCTACAATGAGCAGTTCTTC. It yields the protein CASSPGTGSYNEQFF.

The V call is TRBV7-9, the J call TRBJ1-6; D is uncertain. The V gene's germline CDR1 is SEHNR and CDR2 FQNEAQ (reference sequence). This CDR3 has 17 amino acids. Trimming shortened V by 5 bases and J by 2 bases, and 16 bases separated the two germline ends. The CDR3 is CASSPREGLTYNSPLHF. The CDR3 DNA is TGTGCCAGCAGCCCACGGGAGGGTTTGACCTATAATTCACCCCTCCACTTT.

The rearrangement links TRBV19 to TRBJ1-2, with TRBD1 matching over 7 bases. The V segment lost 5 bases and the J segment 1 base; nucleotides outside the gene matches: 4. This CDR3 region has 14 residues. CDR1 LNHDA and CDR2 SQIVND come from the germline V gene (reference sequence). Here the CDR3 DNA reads TGTGCCAGTAGTCCCGGACAGGTTAACTATGGCTACACCTTC. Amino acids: CASSPGQVNYGYTF.

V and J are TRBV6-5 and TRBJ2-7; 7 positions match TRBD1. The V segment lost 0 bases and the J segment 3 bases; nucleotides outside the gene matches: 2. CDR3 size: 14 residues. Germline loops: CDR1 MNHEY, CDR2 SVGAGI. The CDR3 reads CASSYSRDSYEQYF. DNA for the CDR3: TGTGCCAGCAGTTACTCCCGGGACAGCTACGAGCAGTACTTC.

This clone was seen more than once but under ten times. In DNA, the CDR3 is TGTGCCAGTAGTATAGATCAGAACACCGGGGAGCTGTTTTTT. Its translation: CASSIDQNTGELFF. The genes are TRBV19 and TRBJ2-2; no reliable D call. V was cut by 0 bases and J by 1 base, with 3 bases left in between. Germline CDR1 and CDR2: LNHDA and SQIVND (reference sequence). CDR3 length: 14 amino acids.

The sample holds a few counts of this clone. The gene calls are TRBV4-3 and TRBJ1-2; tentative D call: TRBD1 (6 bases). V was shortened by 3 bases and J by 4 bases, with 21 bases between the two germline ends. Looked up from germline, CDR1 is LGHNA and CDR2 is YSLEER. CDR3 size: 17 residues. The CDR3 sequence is CASSQRTANDVTYGYTF. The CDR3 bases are TGCGCCAGCAGCCAGAGGACAGCGAATGACGTTACCTATGGCTACACCTTC.

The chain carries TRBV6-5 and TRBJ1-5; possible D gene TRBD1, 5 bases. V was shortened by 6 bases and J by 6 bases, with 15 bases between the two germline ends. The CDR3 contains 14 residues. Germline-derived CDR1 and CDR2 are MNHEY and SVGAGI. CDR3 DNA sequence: TGTGCCAGCAGAGGGTTAACAAGGGGTCAGCCCCAGCATTTT. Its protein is CASRGLTRGQPQHF.

CDR3 nucleotides: TGCAGCGGAGAACCGGGACTCCACAATGAGCAGTTCTTC. This codes for CSGEPGLHNEQFF. The chain carries TRBV29-1 and TRBJ2-1, with D maybe TRBD2 (6 bases). Trimming stripped 7 bases from V and 5 bases from J, with 15 bases between. The CDR3 has 13 amino acids. The V gene's germline CDR1 is SQVTM and CDR2 ANQGSEA.

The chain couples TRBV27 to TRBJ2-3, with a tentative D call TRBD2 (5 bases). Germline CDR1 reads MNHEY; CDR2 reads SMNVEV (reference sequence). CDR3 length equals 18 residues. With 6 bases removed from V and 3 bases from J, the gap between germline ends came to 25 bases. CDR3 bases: TGTGCCAGCAGCCGAGACCCCGACGGACTCAAACTGACAGATACGCAGTATTTT. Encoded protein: CASSRDPDGLKLTDTQYF.

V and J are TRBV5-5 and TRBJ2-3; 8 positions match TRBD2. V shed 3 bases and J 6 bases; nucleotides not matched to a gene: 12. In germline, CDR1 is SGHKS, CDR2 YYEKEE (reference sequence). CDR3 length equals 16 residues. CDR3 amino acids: CASSYISGAGGDTQYF. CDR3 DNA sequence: TGTGCCAGCAGCTACATTAGCGGGGCCGGCGGGGATACGCAGTATTTT.

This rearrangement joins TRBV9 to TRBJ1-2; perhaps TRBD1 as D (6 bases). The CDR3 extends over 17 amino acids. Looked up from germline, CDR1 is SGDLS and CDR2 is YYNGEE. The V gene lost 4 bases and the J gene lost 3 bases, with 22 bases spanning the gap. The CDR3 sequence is CASSPLWGGSQHYGYTF. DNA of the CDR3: TGTGCCAGCAGCCCCCTTTGGGGGGGCAGTCAACACTATGGCTACACCTTC.

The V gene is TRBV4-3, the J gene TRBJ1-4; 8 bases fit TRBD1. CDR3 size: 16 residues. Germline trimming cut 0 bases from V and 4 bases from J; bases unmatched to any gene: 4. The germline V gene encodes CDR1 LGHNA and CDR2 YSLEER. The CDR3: CASSQDQGAGNEKLFF. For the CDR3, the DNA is TGCGCCAGCAGCCAAGATCAGGGGGCAGGTAATGAAAAACTGTTTTTT.

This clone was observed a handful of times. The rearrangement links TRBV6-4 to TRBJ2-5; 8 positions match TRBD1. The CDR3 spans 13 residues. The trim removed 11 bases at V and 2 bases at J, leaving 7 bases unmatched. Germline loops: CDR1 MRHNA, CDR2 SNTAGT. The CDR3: CAPQGAIQETQYF. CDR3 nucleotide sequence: TGTGCCCCCCAGGGGGCAATTCAAGAGACCCAGTACTTC.

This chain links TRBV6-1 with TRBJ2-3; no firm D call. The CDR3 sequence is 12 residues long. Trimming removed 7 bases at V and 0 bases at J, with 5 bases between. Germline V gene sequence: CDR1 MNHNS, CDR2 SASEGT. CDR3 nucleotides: TGTGCCAGCATATCGAGCACAGATACGCAGTATTTT. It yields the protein CASISSTDTQYF.